This T cell receptor (beta chain) was identified in a study of response to subunit inactivated influenza vaccine. Overall study results and limits: Authors suggested seasonal influenza vaccinations each recruit few new T cells.

Turning to this clonotype: Its antigen is unknown.

TCRdb re-analysed the RT-PCR reads in MiXCR, keeping a single row per CDR3 protein. Found here are fewer than 750,000 distinct CDR3 sequences, 14% of them singletons; the top ten hold over 8.5%. The CDR3 is 14 residues long. V lost 3 bases and J 0 bases, leaving 9 bases between the germline ends. Germline loops: CDR1 SGDLS, CDR2 YYNGEE. Material: PBMCs from blood, obtained 12 days after vaccination. The receptor's source is a man in his fifties or sixties who received an inactivated influenza vaccine. This chain links TRBV9 with TRBJ1-1; D not certain. The CDR3 nucleotides read TGTGCCAGCAGCGGCCTGGGGATGAACACTGAAGCTTTCTTT. This sequence encodes CASSGLGMNTEAFF.